This TCR beta chain was documented in a study of shared clonotypes between healthy human individuals. Study at large: Donors were a couple of women and three men aged 18 to 49. Each donor's CD4 naive and CD4 memory cells filled three plates apiece, CD8 naive two, and CD8 memory one.

Profiling relied on immunoSEQ multiplex PCR, and the TCRdb table lists in-frame clones only, not all of them. The sample comprises nearly 750,000 clones, 55% to 80% of which are singletons, and under 2% rests with the top ten. The germline V gene has CDR1 SGHRS and CDR2 YFSETQ. V lost 0 bases to trimming and J lost 1 base, with 7 bases between them. CDR3 length equals 15 residues. Turning to this clone: This same CDR3 is encoded by further DNA sequences in the sample.

Sequenced sample: memory CD4+ T cells sorted from blood. Stated subset: CD45RA-negative fraction. The chain recombines TRBV5-1 with TRBJ2-2; possible D gene TRBD1, 5 bases. The sequence was collected from a woman in her thirties in good health. The CDR3 nucleotides read TGCGCCAGCAGCTTGGGACAGCTGAACACCGGGGAGCTGTTTTTT. Its protein is CASSLGQLNTGELFF.